Each of the 5 T cell receptor beta chains below was sequenced from the same sample in a study of T cell responses to AZD1222 COVID-19 vaccine. Using immunoSEQ multiplex PCR, the repertoire was profiled, and TCRdb retains in-frame clones only, with some absent. The table shows 170,000 or so clones, with 80% to 95% occurring only once. This specimen consisted of peripheral blood, obtained 28 days after the second dose of the MenACWY control vaccine. Receptor source: an adult who received the MenACWY meningococcal vaccine as a control.

The J gene is TRBJ2-5, the V gene TRBV19; 9 bases fit TRBD1. CDR1 LNHDA and CDR2 SQIVND come from the germline V gene (reference sequence). The CDR3 totals 14 residues. V was clipped by 2 bases and J by 7 bases; unmatched bases: 5. CDR3 DNA: TGTGCCAGTAGTATACTGGGACAGGGAGGGACCCAGTACTTC. It translates to CASSILGQGGTQYF.

This clone was seen once. V usage is TRBV6-5 and J usage is TRBJ2-3, with 9 bases aligning to TRBD2. The length of the CDR3 is 15 residues. The germline V gene has CDR1 MNHEY and CDR2 SVGAGI. V gave up 0 bases and J gave up 3 bases; unmatched junction bases: 1. Here the CDR3 DNA reads TGTGCCAGCAGTTACTCCGGACTAGCGACAGATACGCAGTATTTT. It specifies CASSYSGLATDTQYF.

The DNA for the CDR3 is TGTGCCAGCAGTGAAACTCTGGGAACCTACGAGCAGTACTTC. Its protein product is CASSETLGTYEQYF. The genes are TRBV2 and TRBJ2-7; D not resolved. The CDR3 totals 14 residues. Germline-derived CDR1 and CDR2 are SNHLY and FYNNEI. The V end lost 2 bases, the J end lost 2 bases, and 10 bases lay between the germline ends.

Here the CDR3 DNA reads TGCGCCAGCAGCCAAGTGCCGGGGACTCCTGAGTCTTTCTTT. Its translation is CASSQVPGTPESFF. The chain combines TRBV4-1 with TRBJ1-1; TRBD1 might be the D (5 bases). The V end lost 1 base, the J end lost 12 bases, and 18 bases lay between the germline ends. Germline values: CDR1 MGHRA, CDR2 YSYEKL. The CDR3 has 14 residues.

The chain recombines TRBV5-8 with TRBJ1-2; D ambiguous. This CDR3 has 16 amino acids. Germline V CDR1 and CDR2: SGHTS, YDEGEE. The ends were cut back, 2 bases at V and 1 base at J, with 15 bases in the middle. The CDR3 reads CASSFEEPRDNYGYTF. The DNA of the CDR3 is TGTGCCAGCAGCTTCGAAGAACCGAGGGATAACTATGGCTACACCTTC.